A single sample is the source of the 18 T cell receptor beta chains below, sequenced in a study of identical twins. TCRdb redid the calling of the 5' RACE reads with MiXCR, one entry per CDR3 protein. The table has about 470,000 distinct CDR3 sequences, roughly 24% seen once; the top ten hold about 3%. The same specimen was also included in a second study, on T cells expressing NK-cell markers.

Sequenced input: CD4+ T cells sorted from blood. Receptors originate from a young woman in good health.

The gene calls are TRBV29-1 and TRBJ1-4; no reliable D call. The V gene's germline CDR1 is SQVTM and CDR2 ANQGSEA. Between the trimmed V and J ends, which lost 7 bases and 3 bases, there was a span of 6 bases. This CDR3 region has 11 residues. CDR3 coding DNA: TGCAGCGGTCCGTCTAATGAAAAACTGTTTTTT. Translated: CSGPSNEKLFF.

The chain has TRBV6-6 and TRBJ2-1; TRBD2 might be the D (6 bases). Germline CDR1 is MNHNY and CDR2 is SVGAGI (reference sequence). Trimming removed 10 bases from V and 3 bases from J, with 13 bases in between. This CDR3 is 13 amino acids long. The CDR3 sequence is CATGDSNYNEQFF. The CDR3 coding sequence is TGTGCCACCGGGGACTCTAACTACAATGAGCAGTTCTTC.

This clonotype has just a few counts. V and J are TRBV10-2 and TRBJ2-1; either TRBD1 or TRBD2 may fit D (6 bases each). With 7 bases removed from V and 9 bases from J, the gap between germline ends came to 16 bases. The germline V gene has CDR1 WSHSY and CDR2 SAAADI. This CDR3 region has 13 residues. CDR3 in amino acids: CASNRQVRGEQFF. In DNA, the CDR3 is TGCGCCAGCAACAGACAGGTGCGGGGTGAGCAGTTCTTC.

The V gene is TRBV6-5, the J gene TRBJ2-1; D ambiguous. The CDR3 is 18 amino acids. Germline V gene sequence: CDR1 MNHEY, CDR2 SVGAGI. The V and J ends lost 4 bases and 4 bases respectively, with 23 bases between them. The CDR3 reads CASSSARTTFLPYNEQFF. CDR3 DNA sequence: TGTGCCAGCAGTTCCGCCAGGACGACGTTTCTACCGTACAATGAGCAGTTCTTC.

The chain couples TRBV2 to TRBJ2-3, with D maybe TRBD2 (6 bases). Germline V gene sequence: CDR1 SNHLY, CDR2 FYNNEI. V gave up 6 bases and J gave up 1 base, with 14 bases separating them. This CDR3 is built from 15 residues. The CDR3 nucleotides are TGTGCCAGCAGCCCTCGGGACTCTGGCACAGATACGCAGTATTTT. It specifies CASSPRDSGTDTQYF.

The chain uses TRBV5-1 and TRBJ1-4; the D is unclear. The CDR3 covers 14 residues. Germline loops: CDR1 SGHRS, CDR2 YFSETQ. Between the trimmed V and J ends, which lost 2 bases and 0 bases, there was a span of 5 bases. As DNA, the CDR3 is TGCGCCAGCAGCTTCTCGGCAACTAATGAAAAACTGTTTTTT. As protein: CASSFSATNEKLFF.

This clonotype turned up a few times. V is TRBV10-1 and J is TRBJ2-1; 11 bases fit TRBD1. V lost 10 bases and J lost 7; bases outside the gene matches: 6. CDR3 size: 13 residues. Germline CDR1 is WNHNN and CDR2 is SYGVQD (reference sequence). The CDR3 sequence: CATTGTGGNEQFF. CDR3 DNA sequence: TGCGCCACCACCGGGACAGGGGGGAATGAGCAGTTCTTC.

The chain combines TRBV20-1 with TRBJ2-3, with D tentatively TRBD1 (6 bases). Trimming left V 3 bases short and J 1 base short, with 14 bases between. Germline CDR1 reads DFQATT; CDR2 reads SNEGSKA (reference sequence). There are 15 residues in the CDR3. CDR3 loop: CSASTWTERTDTQYF. CDR3 DNA sequence: TGCAGTGCTAGCACCTGGACAGAACGCACAGATACGCAGTATTTT.

This sequence joins TRBV12-3 or TRBV12-4 and TRBJ2-1, with D perhaps TRBD2 (5 bases). The V gene lost 7 bases and the J gene lost 8 bases, with 15 bases spanning the gap. The CDR3 spans 13 residues. The DNA for the CDR3 is TGTGCCAGCACCACCCGAGAGGGCGATGAGCAGTTCTTC. It encodes CASTTREGDEQFF.

This clonotype was found many times. The chain carries TRBV6-2 or TRBV6-3 and TRBJ2-3, with a possible D match to TRBD2 (6 bases). V gave up 2 bases and J gave up 2 bases, with 11 bases separating them. This CDR3 is built from 15 residues. The germline V gene has CDR1 MNHEY and CDR2 SVGEGT. CDR3 in DNA: TGTGCCAGCAGTTACCCGGGGGACCTCACAGATACGCAGTATTTT. Its protein is CASSYPGDLTDTQYF.

This clonotype has only a few counts. This chain joins TRBV12-3 or TRBV12-4 and TRBJ2-5, with D hard to call. The CDR3 totals 12 residues. V was clipped by 8 bases and J by 5 bases, with 12 bases between them. CDR3 DNA: TGTGCCAGCGGATCCATGCGGGAGACCCAGTACTTC. Amino acids: CASGSMRETQYF.

The genes are TRBV10-2 and TRBJ2-7; 12 bases align to TRBD2. In germline, CDR1 is WSHSY, CDR2 SAAADI. This CDR3 comprises 15 residues. V shed 1 base, J shed 7 bases, and the junction held 5 bases outside the gene matches. CDR3 residues: CASSELRLAGEEQYF. In DNA, the CDR3 is TGCGCCAGCAGTGAGTTGCGACTAGCGGGAGAAGAGCAGTACTTC.

This rearrangement joins TRBV29-1 to TRBJ2-1, with D perhaps TRBD1 (5 bases). This CDR3 is built from 17 residues. The germline CDR1 and CDR2 sequences are SQVTM and ANQGSEA. V was clipped by 6 bases and J by 0 bases, with 21 bases between them. CDR3 residues: CSVVPGSAFSSYNEQFF. CDR3 nucleotide sequence: TGCAGCGTGGTTCCAGGGTCGGCTTTTAGCTCCTACAATGAGCAGTTCTTC.

This rearrangement joins TRBV6-2 or TRBV6-3 to TRBJ2-1; 13 bases agree with TRBD2. The germline V gene has CDR1 MNHEY and CDR2 SVGEGT. The ends lost 6 bases at V and 5 bases at J; junction bases unmatched: 7. CDR3 length: 16 residues. CDR3 sequence reads: CASRPTSGRTHNEQFF. The CDR3 coding sequence is TGTGCCAGCAGGCCGACTAGCGGGAGGACTCACAATGAGCAGTTCTTC.

This clonotype has only a few counts. CDR3 coding DNA: TGTGCCAGCAGCCTACACCCTGCTAACTATGGCTACACCTTC. Protein: CASSLHPANYGYTF. This chain joins TRBV12-3 or TRBV12-4 and TRBJ1-2; D remains unclear. The CDR3 has 14 residues. Trimming left V 6 bases short and J 0 bases short, with 11 bases between.

The chain has TRBV14 and TRBJ2-3; maybe TRBD2 (6 bases). The CDR3 spans 17 residues. CDR1 SGHDN and CDR2 FVKESK come from the germline V gene. Deletions cut 0 bases from V and 6 bases from J, with 19 bases between. CDR3: CASSQDRAGFRRDTQYF. The CDR3 DNA follows: TGTGCCAGCAGCCAAGATAGAGCGGGCTTCCGCCGGGATACGCAGTATTTT.

V gene TRBV18 combines with J gene TRBJ2-5; D gene ambiguous. This CDR3 comprises 13 residues. V lost 2 bases and J 4 bases, leaving 8 bases between the germline ends. Per the germline V gene, CDR1 is KGHSH and CDR2 is LQKENI. CDR3 residues: CASSPAPIETQYF. The CDR3 DNA is TGTGCCAGCTCACCAGCCCCGATAGAGACCCAGTACTTC.

J is TRBJ1-6 and V is TRBV11-2; maybe TRBD1 (5 bases). V was pared by 4 bases and J by 7 bases, with 11 bases between. Germline assignment: CDR1 SGHAT and CDR2 FQNNGV. CDR3 size: 14 residues. The CDR3 is CASSYRRENSPLHF. CDR3 in DNA: TGTGCCAGCAGCTATCGCAGGGAGAATTCACCCCTCCACTTT.